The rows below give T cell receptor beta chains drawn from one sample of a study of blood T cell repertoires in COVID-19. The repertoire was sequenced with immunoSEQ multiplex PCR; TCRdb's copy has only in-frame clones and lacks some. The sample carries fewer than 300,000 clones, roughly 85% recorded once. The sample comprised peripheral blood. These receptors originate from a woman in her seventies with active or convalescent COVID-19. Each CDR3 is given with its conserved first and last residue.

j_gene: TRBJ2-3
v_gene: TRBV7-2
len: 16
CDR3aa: CASSLVGLAGRDTQYF

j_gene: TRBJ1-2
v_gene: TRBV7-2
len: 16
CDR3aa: CASTPVWGRRGGSYTF

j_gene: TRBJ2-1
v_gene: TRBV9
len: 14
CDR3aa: CASSVRDWHNEQFF

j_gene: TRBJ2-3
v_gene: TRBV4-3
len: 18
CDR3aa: CASSQEVGTSTSTDTQYF

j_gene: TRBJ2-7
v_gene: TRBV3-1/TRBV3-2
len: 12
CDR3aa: CASSQDRREQYF

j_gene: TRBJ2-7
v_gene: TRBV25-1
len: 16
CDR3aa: CASSDLGHEGSYEQYF

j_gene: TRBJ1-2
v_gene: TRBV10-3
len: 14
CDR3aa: CAISEGQSRGGYTF

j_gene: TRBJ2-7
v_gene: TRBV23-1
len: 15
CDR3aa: CASSHRGHPSYEQYF

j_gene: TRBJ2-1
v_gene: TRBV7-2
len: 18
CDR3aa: CASSLAPGLAGGLDEQFF

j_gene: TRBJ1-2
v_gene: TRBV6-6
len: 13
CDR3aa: CAGQTDTNYGYTF